This TCR beta chain was sequenced in a study of radiation and T cells in renal cell carcinoma (dated by TCRdb to 2018 to 2020). For the wider study: Samples were obtained from a clinical trial, in which 15 Gy stereotactic body radiation therapy was delivered to primary renal cell carcinomas and nephrectomy was performed 4 weeks later. A total of 4,016,671 unique CDR3 nucleotide sequences, encoding 2,500,000 or so unique CDR3 amino acid sequences, were found across all 50 or so samples. In total, 50 to 55 samples underwent TCR beta sequencing: 25 or so tumors plus 27 peripheral blood samples. Results the study describes overall, beyond this receptor: Tracking of blood repertoire dynamics stopped at three to four weeks after treatment, with no follow-up past that point. An increase in top tumor clonotypes in blood was observed from baseline to 2 weeks post-radiation, followed by contraction by 4 weeks, which was taken to suggest transient expansion of tumor-resident clones. Because pretreatment tumor biopsies were not available, the baseline intratumoral presence of clonotypes could not be determined. Effects of radiation dose or scheduling on the TCR repertoire could not be addressed with the single-armed trial design.

Of note for this clone: Its antigen remains unidentified. Base quality data are lacking; no much larger clone is found one base away.

TCR beta libraries were generated from genomic DNA with the immunoSEQ kit, following the manufacturer's recommendations. To prepare libraries, a first multiplex PCR with proprietary primers was run, followed by a second PCR that added unique barcodes, and a bead cleanup was done after each round. A positive control reaction and a negative control reaction, both provided in the kit, were run with every batch of samples. The final libraries were assessed on an Agilent 4200 TapeStation D1000 ScreenTape, pooled by volume, and quantified by qPCR. An Illumina NextSeq500 fitted with a MidOutput 150-cycle cartridge performed the sequencing, running 156 Read1 cycles and 15 Index1 cycles with the kit's custom primers. The pooled library was loaded at around 1.1 pM, and around 20% PhiX control was spiked in. The authors' analysis ran thus. Vendor-processed data were analyzed in R, and a clonotype was defined as all T cells sharing the same CDR3 nucleotide sequence. For clone abundance analyses, frequencies were normalized to the 10,000 most abundant clones in each sample. Public T cell clones, which averaged fewer than five per sample, were removed prior to analysis. An abundance difference of at least 32-fold between compartments was the criterion for calling clonotypes tumor-enriched or baseline blood-enriched. A beta-binomial differential abundance model was used to identify clonotypes that were expanded or contracted between blood time points. The Baroni-Urbani and Buser coefficient was used to measure tumor-blood repertoire similarity, and groups were compared with two-tailed Wilcoxon tests in R. In TCRdb, the immuneACCESS table is reduced to in-frame sequences with V and J assigned. These tables do not hold every clone; where another copy was compared, an unresolved V gene accounts for under half, and the others remain unexplained. Clone size and the V and J calls come from that table; the DNA yielded D and trimming. The sample has 120,000 or so clones on record, 88% of them singletons. The ten largest clones add up to almost 6% of the sample.

For CDR1 and CDR2, the germline V gene lists LGHNA and YSLEER. The cysteine opens and the phenylalanine closes a CDR3 of 15 amino acids. Only the CDR3 DNA is retained, 45 bases long and in frame from the first base. Compared with germline, V lacks 0 bases and J lacks 7 bases; bases without a gene match: 7. The time point label, read with the paper, signifies: blood 2 weeks post-SBRT. Reading the label with the study, this specimen's treatment or condition is: 15 Gy SBRT to primary tumor, nephrectomy 4 weeks later. Serial peripheral blood from radiation-treated patients was sampled at baseline, 2 weeks and 4 weeks after SBRT to track tumor-enriched clonotypes. Every patient had renal cell carcinoma of clear cell pathology. Genomic DNA for TCR sequencing was prepared using the QIAamp DNA Blood Mini Kit (Qiagen). Samples were included in the analyses only if all quality control checks were passed.

The source was blood, collected from a patient whose treatment included radiotherapy and nephrectomy. The receptor was derived from a woman in her 70s with renal cell carcinoma. Rearrangement joined TRBV4-3 to TRBJ2-7, and 9 junction bases match TRBD2. The nucleotide sequence reads as follows: TGCGCCAGCAGCCAAGATCAGGCGGGGGGGCGTGAGCAGTACTTC. Its protein product is CASSQDQAGGREQYF.